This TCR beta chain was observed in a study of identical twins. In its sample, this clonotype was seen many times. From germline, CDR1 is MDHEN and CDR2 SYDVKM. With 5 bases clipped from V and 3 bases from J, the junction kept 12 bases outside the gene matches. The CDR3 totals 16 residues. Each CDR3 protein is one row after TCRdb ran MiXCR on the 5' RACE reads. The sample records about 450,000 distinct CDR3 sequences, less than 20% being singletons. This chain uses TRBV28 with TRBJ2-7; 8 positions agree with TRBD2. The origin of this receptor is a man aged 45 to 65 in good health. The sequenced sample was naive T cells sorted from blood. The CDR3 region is CASSMRRPGGGYEQYF. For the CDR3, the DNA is TGTGCCAGCAGTATGAGGCGGCCGGGAGGGGGCTACGAGCAGTACTTC.